One sample yielded the 16 T cell receptor beta chains listed below, sequenced in a study of shared clonotypes between healthy human individuals. The table came from immunoSEQ multiplex PCR; TCRdb's copy has only in-frame clones and leaves some out. In the table there are roughly 2.5 million clones, 85% to 95% of which are singletons. Material: naive CD4+ T cells sorted from blood. Subset noted: CD45RA+ positively selected. All receptors derive from a man younger than 35 in good health.

The V and J genes are TRBV19 and TRBJ1-3; D is undetermined. Germline-derived CDR1 and CDR2 are LNHDA and SQIVND (reference sequence). The CDR3 consists of 15 residues. The V end was cut by 7 bases, the J end by 0 bases, with 13 bases between. CDR3 residues: CASTSRTTSGNTIYF. The CDR3 DNA reads TGTGCCAGTACCTCAAGGACTACCTCTGGAAACACCATATATTTT.

The chain carries TRBV19 and TRBJ1-4, with TRBD1 matching 10 bases. The CDR3 consists of 13 residues. Germline CDR1 and CDR2: LNHDA and SQIVND (reference sequence). V shed 6 bases, J shed 7 bases, and the junction held 2 bases outside the gene matches. The CDR3 DNA reads TGTGCCAGTAGGGGACAGGGGTTTGAAAAACTGTTTTTT. Translated, it gives CASRGQGFEKLFF.

This CDR3 is CASTKNAGTGANTIYF. Here the CDR3 DNA reads TGTGCCAGCACGAAAAATGCGGGGACAGGGGCAAACACCATATATTTT. The rearrangement links TRBV11-2 to TRBJ1-3; 10 bases map to TRBD1. V shed 7 bases and J 6 bases; nucleotides not matched to a gene: 12. The germline CDR1 and CDR2 sequences are SGHAT and FQNNGV. The CDR3 spans 16 residues.

The V and J genes are TRBV28 and TRBJ2-7; D might be TRBD1 (5 bases). The V and J ends lost 8 bases and 1 base respectively, with 9 bases between them. This CDR3 is built from 12 residues. CDR1 and CDR2 (germline): MDHEN, SYDVKM. CDR3 in amino acids: CASRRQSYEQYF. As DNA, the CDR3 is TGTGCCAGCCGGCGACAGTCCTACGAGCAGTACTTC. Full variable domain (remainder filled in from reference TRBV28 and TRBJ2-7): DVKVTQSSRYLVKRTGEKVFLECVQDMDHENMFWYRQDPGLGLRLIYFSYDVKMKEKGDIPEGYSVSREKKERFSLILESASTNQTSMYLCASRRQSYEQYFGPGTRLTVT.

The rearrangement links TRBV7-2 to TRBJ2-3; 11 bases align to TRBD2. Per the germline V gene, CDR1 is SGHTA and CDR2 is FQGNSA. V dropped 5 bases and J dropped 1; count of bases not matched to a gene: 11. This CDR3 comprises 18 residues. This CDR3 reads CASSPRLTSGSGTDTQYF. The CDR3 DNA is TGTGCCAGCAGCCCACGACTTACTAGCGGGAGTGGCACAGATACGCAGTATTTT.

The CDR3 nucleotides are TGCGCCAGCAGCCCCGATATTACCCAAGAGACCCAGTACTTC. Protein product: CASSPDITQETQYF. J is TRBJ2-5 and V is TRBV4-1; D is undetermined. Trimming removed 4 bases from V and 1 base from J, with 10 bases in between. Germline CDR1 and CDR2: MGHRA and YSYEKL. CDR3 size: 14 residues.

This chain uses TRBV30 with TRBJ2-7; D is possibly TRBD2 (6 bases). Germline loops: CDR1 GTSNPN, CDR2 SVGIG (reference sequence). The CDR3 contains 13 residues. The V end was cut by 1 base, the J end by 6 bases, with 13 bases between. The DNA of the CDR3 is TGTGCCTGGAGTGGGACGGGACTTGTCGAGCAGTACTTC. Translated, it gives CAWSGTGLVEQYF. The full variable domain, with the rest looked up from reference TRBV30 and TRBJ2-7, is SQTIHQWPATLVQPVGSPLSLECTVEGTSNPNLYWYRQAAGRGLQLLFYSVGIGQISSEVPQNLSASRPQDRQFILSSKKLLLSDSGFYLCAWSGTGLVEQYFGPGTRLTVT.

This chain connects TRBV19 to TRBJ2-6; tentatively, D is TRBD1 (6 bases). The ends were cut back, 1 base at V and 2 bases at J, with 24 bases in the middle. The CDR3 totals 21 residues. The germline CDR1 and CDR2 sequences are LNHDA and SQIVND (reference sequence). The CDR3 sequence: CASSIGPGIWAGEAGANVLTF. In DNA, the CDR3 is TGTGCCAGTAGTATAGGCCCGGGAATTTGGGCAGGGGAAGCTGGGGCCAACGTCCTGACTTTC.

This clone appeared once. CDR3 amino acids: CASSQPCAPWIPSTDTQYF. In DNA form, the CDR3 reads TGTGCCAGCAGCCAACCATGTGCCCCCTGGATCCCTAGCACAGATACGCAGTATTTT. V gene TRBV21-1 combines with J gene TRBJ2-3. TRBV21-1 is an annotated pseudogene. This CDR3 is built from 19 residues.

The V call is TRBV7-9, the J call TRBJ2-5; perhaps TRBD2 as D (6 bases). The CDR3 extends over 15 amino acids. The ends were cut back, 5 bases at V and 2 bases at J, with 15 bases in the middle. Germline-derived CDR1 and CDR2 are SEHNR and FQNEAQ (reference sequence). The CDR3 spells CASSTSGGRQETQYF. The CDR3 nucleotides read TGTGCCAGCAGCACTTCGGGTGGGAGGCAAGAGACCCAGTACTTC. Full variable domain (remainder filled in from reference TRBV7-9 and TRBJ2-5): DTGVSQNPRHKITKRGQNVTFRCDPISEHNRLYWYRQTLGQGPEFLTYFQNEAQLEKSRLLSDRFSAERPKGSFSTLEIQRTEQGDSAMYLCASSTSGGRQETQYFGPGTRLLVL.

The CDR3 nucleotides are TGTGCCAGCAGCAGCCTGGGACAGGGGGACACCATATATTTT. Amino acids: CASSSLGQGDTIYF. The chain links TRBV5-4 to TRBJ1-3; 11 bases line up with TRBD1. This CDR3 has 14 residues. V lost 4 bases and J lost 8; bases outside the gene matches: 5. The V gene's germline CDR1 is SGHNT and CDR2 YYREEE (reference sequence).

The chain uses TRBV27 and TRBJ1-1; 9 bases fit TRBD1. From germline, CDR1 is MNHEY and CDR2 SMNVEV (reference sequence). V lost 6 bases to trimming and J lost 1 base; unmatched junction nucleotides: 3. The CDR3 consists of 14 residues. This CDR3 is CASRGDRENTEAFF. CDR3 coding DNA: TGTGCCAGCAGAGGGGACAGGGAGAACACTGAAGCTTTCTTT.

In this sample, this clone turned up once. The chain carries TRBV7-9 and TRBJ1-2, with 11 bases identical to TRBD1. Germline assignment: CDR1 SEHNR and CDR2 FQNEAQ (reference sequence). V was pared by 5 bases and J by 4 bases, with 3 bases of the junction left unmatched. The CDR3 is 14 residues long. For the CDR3, the DNA is TGTGCCAGCAGCCGGGACAGGGGGAGCTATGGCTACACCTTC. This sequence encodes CASSRDRGSYGYTF.

This rearrangement joins TRBV5-6 to TRBJ1-2, with D maybe TRBD1 (5 bases). Trimming removed 2 bases at V and 6 bases at J, with 11 bases between. The germline CDR1 and CDR2 sequences are SGHDT and YYEEEE. CDR3 length: 13 residues. The DNA of the CDR3 is TGTGCCAGCAGCTTAAGGGCAGGGAATGGCTACACCTTC. As protein: CASSLRAGNGYTF.

Note on this clone: Sequence at one end of the junction differs from germline and may be a read error. The rearrangement uses TRBV6-1 and TRBJ2-7; a weak D match, TRBD1 (6 bases). The CDR3 loop spans 13 amino acids. CDR1 and CDR2 (germline): MNHNS, SASEGT. CDR3 loop: CASSEAQGRPGSF. DNA for the CDR3: TGTGCCAGCAGTGAAGCGCAGGGGCGGCCAGGATCGTTC.

The rearrangement links TRBV7-3 to TRBJ2-5; 7 positions agree with TRBD1. Germline CDR1 is SGHTA and CDR2 is FQGTGA. The CDR3 is 16 residues long. The ends lost 1 base at V and 5 bases at J; junction bases unmatched: 10. DNA for the CDR3: TGTGCCAGCAGCTTAAGTGGACAGGCCCGGGTCGAGACCCAGTACTTC. Translating it yields CASSLSGQARVETQYF. Filled out from reference TRBV7-3 and TRBJ2-5, the complete variable domain reads GAGVSQTPSNKVTEKGKYVELRCDPISGHTALYWYRQSLGQGPEFLIYFQGTGAADDSGLPNDRFFAVRPEGSVSTLKIQRTERGDSAVYLCASSLSGQARVETQYFGPGTRLLVL.